This T cell receptor (beta chain) is drawn from a study of cytomegalovirus exposure and HLA in healthy donors. Study in general: T cells numbering some 170 million yielded fewer than 140 million unique TCR beta sequences in an earlier analysis.

A multiplex PCR was run with 60 Vbeta primers and 13 Jbeta primers. Profiling relied on immunoSEQ multiplex PCR, and the TCRdb table lists in-frame clones only, not all of them. The data hold some 170,000 clones, with roughly four fifths observed a single time. V dropped 9 bases and J dropped 4; count of bases not matched to a gene: 12. The CDR3 is 15 residues long. Germline V gene sequence: CDR1 LNHDA, CDR2 SQIVND (reference sequence). As for this clone: The antigen remains undetermined.

Study findings and constraints: It is likely that the observed cluster of highly shared sequence variants was a sequencing artifact. Analyses of presence/absence relied on an assumption of roughly uniform sequencing depth across donors. Most of the CMV-associated TCR beta chains (in a later analysis) appeared to be HLA-restricted.

The sequencing input was PBMCs. The V gene is TRBV19, the J gene TRBJ1-1, with TRBD1 identical over 9 bases. This clonotype originated in a man aged 50 or older in good health and CMV-seropositive. CDR3: CASTPGQGLGTEAFF. Written as DNA, the CDR3 is TGTGCCAGCACACCGGGACAGGGACTGGGCACTGAAGCTTTCTTT. Drawing the rest from reference TRBV19 and TRBJ1-1, the complete variable domain is DGGITQSPKYLFRKEGQNVTLSCEQNLNHDAMYWYRQDPGQGLRLIYYSQIVNDFQKGDIAEGYSVSREKKESFPLTVTSAQKNPTAFYLCASTPGQGLGTEAFFGQGTRLTVV.